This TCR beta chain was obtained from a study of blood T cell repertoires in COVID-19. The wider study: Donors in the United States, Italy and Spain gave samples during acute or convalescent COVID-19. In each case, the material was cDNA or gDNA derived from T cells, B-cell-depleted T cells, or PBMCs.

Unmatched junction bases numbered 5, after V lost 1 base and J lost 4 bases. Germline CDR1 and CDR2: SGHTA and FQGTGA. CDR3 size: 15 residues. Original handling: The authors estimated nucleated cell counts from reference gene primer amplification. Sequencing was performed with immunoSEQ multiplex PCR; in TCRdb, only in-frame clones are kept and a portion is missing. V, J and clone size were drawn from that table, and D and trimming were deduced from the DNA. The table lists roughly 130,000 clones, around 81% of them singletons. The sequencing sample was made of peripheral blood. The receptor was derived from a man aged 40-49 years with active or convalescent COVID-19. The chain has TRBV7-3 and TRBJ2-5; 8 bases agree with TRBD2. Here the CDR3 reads CASSLNSGVGETQYF. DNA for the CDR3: TGTGCCAGCAGCTTAAATAGCGGGGTTGGAGAGACCCAGTACTTC.